The 30 T cell receptor beta chains reported below all come from one sample, sequenced in a study of blood T cell repertoires in COVID-19 (dated by TCRdb to between 2020 and 2021). The method was the immunoSEQ multiplex PCR assay. Not all clones reach the TCRdb copy of this immuneACCESS table, which keeps in-frame sequences only. Checked studies attribute under half of the gap to unresolved V genes and leave the rest unexplained. The sample includes 330,000 or so clones, with about 88% observed a single time. The ten largest account for over 0.9% of the sample. Sequenced input: PBMCs or T cells enriched from blood (not recorded which). These receptors all stem from a woman in her 30s who had been exposed to COVID-19.

This CDR3 reads CASSPGQEYQETQYF. The CDR3 bases are TGTGCCAGCAGCCCAGGACAGGAGTACCAAGAGACCCAGTACTTC. The chain employs TRBV7-9 and TRBJ2-5; 7 positions match TRBD1. In germline, CDR1 is SEHNR, CDR2 FQNEAQ (reference sequence). The CDR3 is 15 residues long. J gave up 0 bases and V 5 bases, and 6 bases lay outside the gene matches.

The rearrangement links TRBV5-1 to TRBJ2-5, with D maybe TRBD1 (7 bases). The CDR3 contains 13 residues. Germline values: CDR1 SGHRS, CDR2 YFSETQ. With 4 bases removed from V and 7 bases from J, the gap between germline ends came to 14 bases. CDR3 loop: CASSENRGGTQYF. As DNA, the CDR3 is TGCGCCAGCAGCGAAAACAGGGGAGGGACCCAGTACTTC.

This sequence joins TRBV18 and TRBJ2-1; the match to TRBD2 covers 10 bases. The V segment lost 2 bases and the J segment 4 bases; nucleotides outside the gene matches: 8. CDR3 size: 17 residues. Germline lookup yields CDR1 KGHSH and CDR2 LQKENI. CDR3 sequence reads: CASSPIRSGRDYNEQFF. For the CDR3, the DNA is TGTGCCAGCTCACCAATTCGGAGCGGGAGGGATTACAATGAGCAGTTCTTC.

This rearrangement joins TRBV19 to TRBJ1-4, with D unresolved. V lost 3 bases and J lost 8, with 7 bases in between. Per germline, CDR1 LNHDA and CDR2 SQIVND (reference sequence). CDR3 length: 12 amino acids. CDR3 protein: CASSMYLEKLFF. CDR3 nucleotides: TGTGCCAGTAGTATGTACTTAGAAAAACTGTTTTTT.

The V and J genes are TRBV2 and TRBJ1-3; no firm D call. V shed 6 bases and J shed 1 base, with 13 bases lying between them. The CDR3 has 15 amino acids. CDR1 and CDR2 from the germline V gene are SNHLY and FYNNEI. The CDR3 DNA reads TGTGCCAGCAGAGAGAACAGTGAATCTGGAAACACCATATATTTT. It is translated as CASRENSESGNTIYF. Full variable domain (outside the CDR3, taken from reference TRBV2 and TRBJ1-3): EPEVTQTPSHQVTQMGQEVILRCVPISNHLYFYWYRQILGQKVEFLVSFYNNEISEKSEIFDDQFSVERPDGSNFTLKIRSTKLEDSAMYFCASRENSESGNTIYFGEGSWLTVV.

The rearrangement links TRBV10-3 to TRBJ2-3; the D gene is possibly TRBD2 (6 bases). CDR1 is ENHRY, CDR2 SYGVKD, per germline. Trimming cost V 0 bases and J 2 bases, with 12 bases left between them. The CDR3 extends over 16 amino acids. The CDR3 sequence is CAISESLRDHTDTQYF. As DNA, the CDR3 is TGTGCCATCAGTGAGTCGTTGCGGGACCACACAGATACGCAGTATTTT.

The genes are TRBV6-5 and TRBJ1-5; D call uncertain. Germline V CDR1 and CDR2: MNHEY, SVGAGI. Trimming left V 6 bases short and J 3 bases short, with 9 bases between. This CDR3 has 13 amino acids. The CDR3 protein is CASREGNNQPQHF. The CDR3 bases are TGTGCCAGCAGGGAGGGTAACAATCAGCCCCAGCATTTT.

The CDR3 here is CASSKTPAGFQRETQYF. The CDR3 DNA sequence: TGTGCCAGCAGCAAGACTCCAGCGGGATTCCAAAGGGAGACCCAGTACTTC. The V call is TRBV5-6, the J call TRBJ2-5, with 7 bases fitting TRBD2. This CDR3 has 17 residues. CDR1 is SGHDT, CDR2 YYEEEE, per germline. Trimming took 4 bases from V and 5 from J; bases not matched to a gene: 17.

The V and J genes are TRBV13 and TRBJ2-1; TRBD2 matches at 14 bases. The CDR3 is 16 residues long. V was clipped by 5 bases and J by 8 bases; unmatched bases: 8. The germline V gene encodes CDR1 PRHDT and CDR2 FYEKMQ (reference sequence). DNA for the CDR3: TGTGCCAGCAGCCTACCGGGGACTAGCGGGAGTTATGAGCAGTTCTTC. As protein: CASSLPGTSGSYEQFF. Together with reference TRBV13 and TRBJ2-1, the CDR3 gives the full variable domain: AAGVIQSPRHLIKEKRETATLKCYPIPRHDTVYWYQQGPGQDPQFLISFYEKMQSDKGSIPDRFSAQQFSDYHSELNMSSLELGDSALYFCASSLPGTSGSYEQFFGPGTRLTVL.

The chain is built from TRBV18 and TRBJ2-1, with 7 nucleotides matching TRBD2. CDR1 and CDR2 (germline): KGHSH, LQKENI. V trimming: 4 bases; J trimming: 6 bases; junction bases outside the gene matches: 6. The CDR3 loop spans 14 amino acids. The CDR3 nucleotides read TGTGCCAGCTCACTCTCGGGGGAGGGCAATGAGCAGTTCTTC. Translation gives CASSLSGEGNEQFF.

The V and J genes are TRBV10-3 and TRBJ1-2, with unresolved D. Germline-derived CDR1 and CDR2 are ENHRY and SYGVKD. Trimming took off 3 bases at V and 8 bases at J, with 22 bases between the two ends. The CDR3 length is 16 residues. CDR3 nucleotides: TGTGCCATCAGTGACTACCTAGACCTGGTCAGGAGGGGCTACACCTTC. It translates to CAISDYLDLVRRGYTF.

The V gene is TRBV2, the J gene TRBJ1-2; possible D gene TRBD1, 6 bases. Looked up from germline, CDR1 is SNHLY and CDR2 is FYNNEI. The CDR3 is 13 amino acids. Trimming removed 6 bases at V and 0 bases at J, with 8 bases between. The CDR3 region is CASSGQSNYGYTF. CDR3 nucleotides: TGTGCCAGCAGCGGACAGTCTAACTATGGCTACACCTTC.

In its sample, this clone was seen once. This sequence joins TRBV28 and TRBJ2-3; 8 nucleotides line up with TRBD2. V shed 8 bases and J 0 bases; nucleotides not matched to a gene: 4. The CDR3 covers 14 residues. CDR1 is MDHEN, CDR2 SYDVKM, per germline. DNA of the CDR3: TGTGCCAGCGGTGGCGGGGGGAGCACAGATACGCAGTATTTT. Its translation is CASGGGGSTDTQYF.

The chain joins TRBV13 to TRBJ2-5; 7 bases are a match to TRBD2. The V and J ends lost 1 base and 5 bases, in that order; junction bases with no gene match: 13. CDR3 size: 17 residues. In germline, CDR1 is PRHDT, CDR2 FYEKMQ (reference sequence). For the CDR3, the DNA is TGTGCCAGCAGCTTAGAACGCGGCGGTGGGGAGGGGGAGACCCAGTACTTC. It encodes CASSLERGGGEGETQYF. Looking up the rest from reference TRBV13 and TRBJ2-5 gives the full variable domain: AAGVIQSPRHLIKEKRETATLKCYPIPRHDTVYWYQQGPGQDPQFLISFYEKMQSDKGSIPDRFSAQQFSDYHSELNMSSLELGDSALYFCASSLERGGGEGETQYFGPGTRLLVL.

The chain joins TRBV7-2 to TRBJ1-2; D is unresolved. V was trimmed by 2 bases and J by 4 bases, leaving 17 bases between them. This CDR3 comprises 16 residues. CDR1 SGHTA and CDR2 FQGNSA come from the germline V gene. CDR3 sequence reads: CASSLIASAASYGYTF. In nucleotides, the CDR3 is TGTGCCAGCAGCTTAATAGCTTCCGCGGCTAGCTATGGCTACACCTTC.

This clone occurred a few times. V is TRBV19 and J is TRBJ2-1; D not resolved. This CDR3 is built from 12 residues. V lost 6 bases, J lost 12 bases, and 15 bases lay in between. Germline V gives CDR1 LNHDA, CDR2 SQIVND (reference sequence). This CDR3 is CASSERSRRQFF. In DNA form, the CDR3 reads TGTGCCAGTAGCGAACGATCTAGGAGGCAGTTCTTC.

DNA of the CDR3: TGCGCCAGCAGCTATCTGGACAGGGGACCTAGCGGGAGCGGGGGAGATACGCAGTATTTT. Amino acid sequence: CASSYLDRGPSGSGGDTQYF. V usage is TRBV5-1 and J usage is TRBJ2-3; possibly TRBD2 for D (10 bases). There are 20 residues in the CDR3. V was cut by 3 bases and J by 5 bases, with 31 bases left in between. Germline-derived CDR1 and CDR2 are SGHRS and YFSETQ.

The chain links TRBV30 to TRBJ1-5; no reliable D call. CDR3 size: 14 residues. Germline loops: CDR1 GTSNPN, CDR2 SVGIG (reference sequence). V shed 0 bases and J shed 2 bases, with 8 bases lying between them. Written as DNA, the CDR3 is TGTGCCTGGAGTGTGGCGGCCGGCAATCAGCCCCAGCATTTT. This translates into CAWSVAAGNQPQHF. The whole variable domain, filled in from reference TRBV30 and TRBJ1-5, reads SQTIHQWPATLVQPVGSPLSLECTVEGTSNPNLYWYRQAAGRGLQLLFYSVGIGQISSEVPQNLSASRPQDRQFILSSKKLLLSDSGFYLCAWSVAAGNQPQHFGDGTRLSIL.

The rearrangement uses TRBV5-1 and TRBJ2-3; a possible D gene is TRBD1 (7 bases). This CDR3 contains 14 residues. V lost 0 bases and J lost 4, with 9 bases in between. Germline CDR1 reads SGHRS; CDR2 reads YFSETQ. CDR3 protein: CASSLAGGSDTQYF. CDR3 nucleotide sequence: TGCGCCAGCAGCTTGGCAGGGGGGTCAGATACGCAGTATTTT.

Regarding this clone: One end of the junction does not line up with germline, which may come from a read error. The chain employs TRBV18 and TRBJ2-3; D is unresolved. The germline V gene has CDR1 KGHSH and CDR2 LQKENI. The CDR3 totals 14 residues. As DNA, the CDR3 is TGTGCCAGCTCATCACCCCCTCGGACAGATACGCAGTATTTT. This codes for CASSSPPRTDTQYF.

The genes are TRBV19 and TRBJ2-7, with TRBD2 matching over 7 bases. The V and J ends lost 5 bases and 6 bases, in that order; junction bases with no gene match: 10. The CDR3 has 14 amino acids. Germline CDR1 LNHDA, CDR2 SQIVND (reference sequence). The CDR3 bases are TGTGCCAGTAGTCCCGGGAGGAGCCTCTCCGAGCAGTACTTC. It codes for CASSPGRSLSEQYF.

The chain combines TRBV2 with TRBJ1-1; 8 bases match TRBD1. The V gene's germline CDR1 is SNHLY and CDR2 FYNNEI. The junction had 12 bases not matched to a gene; V was cut back by 5 bases and J by 1 base. This CDR3 comprises 17 residues. The CDR3 region is CASSPRRAGGWNTEAFF. For the CDR3, the DNA is TGTGCCAGCAGTCCCCGTCGGGCAGGGGGCTGGAACACTGAAGCTTTCTTT.

V gene TRBV7-3 combines with J gene TRBJ2-5, with 9 bases that match TRBD1. From germline, CDR1 is SGHTA and CDR2 FQGTGA. The CDR3 extends over 14 amino acids. The V and J ends lost 4 bases and 5 bases, in that order; junction bases with no gene match: 5. The CDR3 sequence is CASSSTGGGETQYF. The CDR3 nucleotides are TGTGCCAGCAGCTCAACAGGGGGCGGCGAGACCCAGTACTTC.

This chain links TRBV19 with TRBJ1-1; 8 positions match TRBD1. V was clipped by 7 bases and J by 4 bases; unmatched bases: 11. Germline V gene data show CDR1 as LNHDA and CDR2 as SQIVND (reference sequence). This CDR3 is 15 amino acids long. CDR3 protein: CASTVLWGTGTEAFF. The CDR3 region has the DNA TGTGCCAGTACCGTTCTTTGGGGGACAGGCACTGAAGCTTTCTTT.

The chain uses TRBV3-1 (or the pseudogene TRBV3-2) and TRBJ1-2; 7 bases are shared with TRBD1. CDR1 is LGHDT and CDR2 is YNNKEL in the germline V gene (reference sequence). The trim removed 1 base at V and 5 bases at J, leaving 13 bases unmatched. The CDR3 length is 17 residues. The CDR3 reads CASSQARRQGEGYGYTF. The CDR3 nucleotides read TGTGCCAGCAGCCAAGCCCGCCGACAGGGCGAGGGATATGGCTACACCTTC.

This sequence joins TRBV10-1 and TRBJ1-1, with 7 bases that match TRBD1. V shed 4 bases, J shed 2 bases, and the junction held 1 base outside the gene matches. In germline, CDR1 is WNHNN, CDR2 SYGVQD (reference sequence). CDR3 length equals 13 residues. The CDR3 DNA is TGCGCCAGCAGTGGACAGGGTAACACTGAAGCTTTCTTT. Translation gives CASSGQGNTEAFF.

This clone was detected only once. The rearrangement joins TRBV7-6 to TRBJ2-3; 9 bases map to TRBD2. CDR3 size: 16 residues. CDR1 SGHVS and CDR2 FNYEAQ come from the germline V gene. V gave up 3 bases and J gave up 5 bases; unmatched junction bases: 9. CDR3 in amino acids: CASSFGREGRVDTQYF. CDR3 DNA: TGTGCCAGCAGCTTTGGGCGGGAGGGCCGGGTAGATACGCAGTATTTT. The full variable domain, in which reference TRBV7-6 and TRBJ2-3 provide the parts outside the CDR3, is GAGVSQSPRYKVTKRGQDVALRCDPISGHVSLYWYRQALGQGPEFLTYFNYEAQQDKSGLPNDRFSAERPEGSISTLTIQRTEQRDSAMYRCASSFGREGRVDTQYFGPGTRLTVL.

The chain uses TRBV5-1 and TRBJ2-1, with 12 bases aligning to TRBD2. The CDR3 has 15 amino acids. Germline V gene lookup returns CDR1 SGHRS and CDR2 YFSETQ. The junction had 5 bases not matched to a gene; V was cut back by 4 bases and J by 6 bases. CDR3 nucleotides: TGCGCCAGCAGCCTGACTAGCGGGAGCATCAATGAGCAGTTCTTC. Translating gives CASSLTSGSINEQFF.

The chain uses TRBV10-3 and TRBJ2-5, with 7 positions matching TRBD1. This CDR3 has 13 amino acids. V lost 5 bases, J lost 6 bases, and 6 bases stayed unmatched. Germline V gene lookup returns CDR1 ENHRY and CDR2 SYGVKD. CDR3 sequence: CAISSTGFQTQYF. CDR3 nucleotides: TGTGCCATCAGTTCGACAGGGTTTCAGACCCAGTACTTC.

A note on this clone: Other nucleotide sequences from this sample produce the same CDR3. This chain links TRBV5-1 with TRBJ2-1; D not resolved. V dropped 0 bases and J dropped 1 base, with 8 bases sitting between them. Germline CDR1 reads SGHRS; CDR2 reads YFSETQ. CDR3 length: 15 residues. Here the CDR3 reads CASSLGSESYNEQFF. For the CDR3, the DNA is TGCGCCAGCAGCTTGGGGAGCGAATCCTACAATGAGCAGTTCTTC.